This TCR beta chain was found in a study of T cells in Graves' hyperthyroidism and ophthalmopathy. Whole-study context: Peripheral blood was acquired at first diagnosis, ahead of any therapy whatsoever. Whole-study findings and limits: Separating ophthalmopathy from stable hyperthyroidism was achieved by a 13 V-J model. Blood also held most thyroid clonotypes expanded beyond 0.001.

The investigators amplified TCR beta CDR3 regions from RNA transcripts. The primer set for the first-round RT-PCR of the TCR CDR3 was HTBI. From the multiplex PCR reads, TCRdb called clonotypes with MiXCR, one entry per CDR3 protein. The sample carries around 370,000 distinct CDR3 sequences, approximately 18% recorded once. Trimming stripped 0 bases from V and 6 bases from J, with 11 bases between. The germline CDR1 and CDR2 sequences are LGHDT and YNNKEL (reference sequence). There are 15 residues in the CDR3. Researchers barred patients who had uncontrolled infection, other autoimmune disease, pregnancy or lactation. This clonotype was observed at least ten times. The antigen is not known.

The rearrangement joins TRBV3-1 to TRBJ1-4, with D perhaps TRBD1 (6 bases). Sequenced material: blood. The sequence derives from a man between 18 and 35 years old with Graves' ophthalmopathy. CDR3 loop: CASSQDMNRDEKLFF. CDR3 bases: TGTGCCAGCAGCCAAGATATGAACAGGGATGAAAAACTGTTTTTT.